The 14 T cell receptor beta chains below all came from one sample that was sequenced in a study of beta chain features in type 1 diabetes. General study findings and limits: A moderate, significant TCRB CDR3 shortening appeared in type 1 diabetes across four CD4+ subsets.

No antigen has been identified for these receptors. Sequenced material consisted of expressed TCRB transcripts (all of the isolated RNA was reverse transcribed). Assay: immunoSEQ multiplex PCR; the TCRdb copy retains only in-frame clones and omits some. The sample has about 230,000 clones, roughly 17% seen once. What was sequenced was naive CD4+ T cells from blood. These TCRs come from a man aged 25 to 40 with type 1 diabetes.

This clone was counted between two and nine times. The rearrangement joins TRBV29-1 to TRBJ2-7; 10 nucleotides match TRBD1. V was pared by 6 bases and J by 9 bases, with 8 bases of the junction left unmatched. This CDR3 has 12 amino acids. Germline-derived CDR1 and CDR2 are SQVTM and ANQGSEA. The CDR3, as DNA: TGCAGCGTAAAGACAGGGGGCCGGGGGCAGTACTTC. Its translation: CSVKTGGRGQYF.

This clone was counted only a few times. The rearrangement links TRBV28 to TRBJ1-5, with a possible D match to TRBD1 (6 bases). V lost 4 bases and J lost 2, with 12 bases in between. Per germline, CDR1 MDHEN and CDR2 SYDVKM. CDR3 size: 15 residues. CDR3 nucleotides: TGTGCCAGCAGTTCACAGGGTATGGGCAATCAGCCCCAGCATTTT. As protein: CASSSQGMGNQPQHF.

The J gene is TRBJ2-3, the V gene TRBV6-5; D remains ambiguous. Per germline, CDR1 MNHEY and CDR2 SVGAGI. Trimming removed 2 bases at V and 6 bases at J, with 9 bases between. The CDR3 spans 13 residues. As DNA, the CDR3 is TGTGCCAGCAGTTACGCCGACTCCGATACGCAGTATTTT. Translation gives CASSYADSDTQYF.

This chain connects TRBV19 to TRBJ2-7; 7 nucleotides align to TRBD2. V dropped 2 bases and J dropped 0; count of bases not matched to a gene: 4. The germline V gene encodes CDR1 LNHDA and CDR2 SQIVND (reference sequence). CDR3 length equals 15 residues. The CDR3 DNA reads as TGTGCCAGTAGTATACGCGGGGGAGGCTCCTACGAGCAGTACTTC. Its translation is CASSIRGGGSYEQYF.

The chain couples TRBV5-4 to TRBJ2-3; 9 bases align to TRBD2. CDR3 length equals 15 residues. V dropped 4 bases and J dropped 2; count of bases not matched to a gene: 5. CDR1 is SGHNT and CDR2 is YYREEE in the germline V gene (reference sequence). The CDR3 region has the DNA TGTGCCAGCAGCCCGACTAGCGGTCTCACAGATACGCAGTATTTT. Amino acid sequence: CASSPTSGLTDTQYF.

The CDR3 reads CSVHRARGFNEQFF. The CDR3 region has the DNA TGCAGCGTCCACAGGGCGAGGGGATTTAATGAGCAGTTCTTC. The chain employs TRBV29-1 and TRBJ2-1; a possible D gene is TRBD1 (6 bases). The CDR3 is 14 residues long. The germline CDR1 and CDR2 sequences are SQVTM and ANQGSEA. Trimming took 6 bases from V and 7 from J, leaving 19 bases between them.

The rearrangement uses TRBV2 and TRBJ1-5; D unclear. The length of the CDR3 is 14 residues. CDR1 and CDR2 from the germline V gene are SNHLY and FYNNEI. V lost 3 bases to trimming and J lost 3 bases, with 9 bases between them. As DNA, the CDR3 is TGTGCCAGCAGTGAGGACCGGCTCAATCAGCCCCAGCATTTT. As protein: CASSEDRLNQPQHF.

V usage is TRBV15 and J usage is TRBJ2-1; tentative D call: TRBD1 (6 bases). The V end lost 2 bases, the J end lost 8 bases, and 16 bases lay between the germline ends. The CDR3 spans 15 residues. Germline CDR1 LNHNV, CDR2 YYDKDF (reference sequence). CDR3 nucleotides: TGTGCCACCAGCAGACGGACAGACCAAACCTATGAGCAGTTCTTC. Protein sequence: CATSRRTDQTYEQFF.

This clone has a handful of counts. The J gene is TRBJ2-7, the V gene TRBV5-4; tentative D call: TRBD2 (5 bases). The CDR3 is 12 residues long. Germline V lookup: CDR1 SGHNT, CDR2 YYREEE (reference sequence). Trimming pared 1 base from V and 7 bases from J, leaving 9 bases between. CDR3: CASSLIGLEQYF. The CDR3 nucleotides read TGTGCCAGCAGCTTGATCGGACTTGAGCAGTACTTC.

This chain connects TRBV5-1 to TRBJ2-1, with 10 bases matching TRBD2. V shed 3 bases, J shed 8 bases, and the junction held 2 bases outside the gene matches. The germline CDR1 and CDR2 sequences are SGHRS and YFSETQ. The CDR3 consists of 13 residues. The CDR3 here is CASSSLAGDEQFF. For the CDR3, the DNA is TGCGCCAGCAGCTCCCTAGCGGGAGATGAGCAGTTCTTC.

CDR3 loop: CASQTGGQTYEQYF. CDR3 bases: TGTGCCAGCCAAACCGGGGGACAGACCTACGAGCAGTACTTC. This chain uses TRBV19 with TRBJ2-7, with D possibly TRBD1 on 7 matching bases. The V gene lost 9 bases and the J gene lost 2 bases, with 17 bases spanning the gap. The CDR3 loop spans 14 amino acids. Germline V gives CDR1 LNHDA, CDR2 SQIVND (reference sequence).

This clone was detected only a few times. The chain joins TRBV7-2 to TRBJ2-7, with 9 bases aligning to TRBD2. The J segment lost 5 bases and the V segment lost 2 bases, leaving 7 bases of the junction unmatched. Germline-derived CDR1 and CDR2 are SGHTA and FQGNSA. The length of the CDR3 is 15 residues. CDR3: CASSLMAGGSHEQYF. The CDR3 DNA is TGTGCCAGCAGCTTAATGGCGGGAGGGTCTCACGAGCAGTACTTC.

The chain recombines TRBV5-4 with TRBJ2-2; 7 bases are a match to TRBD1. The germline V gene encodes CDR1 SGHNT and CDR2 YYREEE (reference sequence). The CDR3 runs to 13 residues. V gave up 3 bases and J gave up 12 bases; unmatched junction bases: 8. CDR3 bases: TGTGCCAGCAGCTGGGGACAGTCGAAGAAGCTGTTTTTT. It specifies CASSWGQSKKLFF.

This clone has a handful of counts. This chain joins TRBV7-2 and TRBJ2-6; D is ambiguous. V lost 3 bases and J 2 bases, leaving 8 bases between the germline ends. CDR3 size: 15 residues. The V gene's germline CDR1 is SGHTA and CDR2 FQGNSA. The CDR3 coding sequence is TGTGCCAGCAGCTTGCTGGCGACTGGGGCCAACGTCCTGACTTTC. Its translation: CASSLLATGANVLTF.